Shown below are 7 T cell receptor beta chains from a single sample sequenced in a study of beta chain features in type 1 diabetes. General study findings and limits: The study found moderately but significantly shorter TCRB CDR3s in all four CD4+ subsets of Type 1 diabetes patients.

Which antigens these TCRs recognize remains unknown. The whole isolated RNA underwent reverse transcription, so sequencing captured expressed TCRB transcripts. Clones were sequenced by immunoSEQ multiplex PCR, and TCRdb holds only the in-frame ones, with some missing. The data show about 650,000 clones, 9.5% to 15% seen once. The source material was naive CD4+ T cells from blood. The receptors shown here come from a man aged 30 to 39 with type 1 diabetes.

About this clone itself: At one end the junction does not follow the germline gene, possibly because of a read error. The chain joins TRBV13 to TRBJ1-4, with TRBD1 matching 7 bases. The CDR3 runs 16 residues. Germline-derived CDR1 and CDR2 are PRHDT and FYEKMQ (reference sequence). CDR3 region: CASSLEGAAGNEKLFF. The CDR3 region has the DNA TGTGCCAGCAGCTTAGAGGGGGCAGCGGGTAATGAGAAACTGTTTTTT.

This CDR3 reads CASSIGQPTSNYGYTF. CDR3 sequence (DNA): TGTGCCAGCAGCATCGGACAGCCAACTTCTAACTATGGCTACACCTTC. The chain combines TRBV7-2 with TRBJ1-2; D perhaps matches TRBD1 (6 bases). Germline lookup yields CDR1 SGHTA and CDR2 FQGNSA. Trimming took 5 bases from V and 0 from J, leaving 16 bases between them. The CDR3 has 16 amino acids.

The CDR3 nucleotides are TGTGCCAGCAGCTGGACAGGCTCGCCCGGGGATGAAAAACTGTTTTTT. Translated: CASSWTGSPGDEKLFF. The V gene is TRBV11-2, the J gene TRBJ1-4; 7 bases map to TRBD1. This CDR3 has 16 residues. Germline V gene sequence: CDR1 SGHAT, CDR2 FQNNGV. J gave up 6 bases and V 4 bases, and 11 bases lay outside the gene matches.

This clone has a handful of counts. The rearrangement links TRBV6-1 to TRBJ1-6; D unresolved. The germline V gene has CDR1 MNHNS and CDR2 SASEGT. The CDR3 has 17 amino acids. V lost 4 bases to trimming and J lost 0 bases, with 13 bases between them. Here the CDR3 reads CASSGTARSSYNSPLHF. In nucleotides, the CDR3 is TGTGCCAGCAGTGGGACGGCTCGGAGCTCCTATAATTCACCCCTCCACTTT.

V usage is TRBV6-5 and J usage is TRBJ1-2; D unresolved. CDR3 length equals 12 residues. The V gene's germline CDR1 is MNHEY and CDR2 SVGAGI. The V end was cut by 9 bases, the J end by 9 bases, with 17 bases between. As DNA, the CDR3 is TGTGCCAGGGCTCGAGGGTCAGAAAGCTACACCTTC. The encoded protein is CARARGSESYTF.

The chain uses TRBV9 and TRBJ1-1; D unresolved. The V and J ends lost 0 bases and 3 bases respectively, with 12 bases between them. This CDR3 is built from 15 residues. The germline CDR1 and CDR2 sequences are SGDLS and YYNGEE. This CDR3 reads CASSVGGVGDTEAFF. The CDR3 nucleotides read TGTGCCAGCAGCGTAGGTGGTGTTGGGGACACTGAAGCTTTCTTT.

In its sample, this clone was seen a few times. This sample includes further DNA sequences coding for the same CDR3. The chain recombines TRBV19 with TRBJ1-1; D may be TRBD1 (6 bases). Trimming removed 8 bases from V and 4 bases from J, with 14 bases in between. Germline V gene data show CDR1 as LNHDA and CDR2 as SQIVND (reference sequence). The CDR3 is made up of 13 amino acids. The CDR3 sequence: CASAQGRGTEAFF. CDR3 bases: TGTGCCAGTGCACAGGGAAGAGGCACTGAAGCTTTCTTT.